The 30 T cell receptor beta chains given below trace back to one sample, sequenced in a study of cytomegalovirus exposure and HLA in healthy donors. The PCR employed 60 Vbeta primers together with 13 Jbeta primers. Profiling relied on immunoSEQ multiplex PCR, and the TCRdb table lists in-frame clones only, not all of them. The sample contains 65,000 to 95,000 clones, roughly 71% of which appear only once. Specimen: PBMCs. The receptors shown here come from a man between 65 and 80 years old in good health and CMV-seronegative.

The V call is TRBV29-1, the J call TRBJ1-1; maybe TRBD1 (5 bases). Trimming stripped 7 bases from V and 2 bases from J, with 14 bases between. CDR3 length equals 13 residues. The germline CDR1 and CDR2 sequences are SQVTM and ANQGSEA. Here the CDR3 DNA reads TGCAGCGCAGTGGGGCAGCTTAACACTGAAGCTTTCTTT. As protein: CSAVGQLNTEAFF.

The gene calls are TRBV5-4 and TRBJ2-7, with TRBD2 as a possible D gene (7 bases). The CDR3 covers 14 residues. Germline CDR1 reads SGHNT; CDR2 reads YYREEE (reference sequence). V lost 2 bases and J 0 bases, leaving 9 bases between the germline ends. The DNA of the CDR3 is TGTGCCAGCAGCTTCGCGGGGGCCTCCTACGAGCAGTACTTC. Amino acid sequence: CASSFAGASYEQYF.

This clone was seen once. This sequence joins TRBV10-1 and TRBJ2-1; 7 bases fit TRBD2. There are 14 residues in the CDR3. Germline lookup yields CDR1 WNHNN and CDR2 SYGVQD (reference sequence). Germline trimming cut 5 bases from V and 2 bases from J; bases unmatched to any gene: 3. The CDR3 nucleotides read TGCGCCAGCAGTAGAAGCGGGGCCTACAATGAGCAGTTCTTC. It codes for CASSRSGAYNEQFF.

This chain uses TRBV6-6 with TRBJ1-3; perhaps TRBD1 as D (6 bases). The CDR3 covers 14 residues. CDR1 MNHNY and CDR2 SVGAGI come from the germline V gene (reference sequence). V was pared by 0 bases and J by 3 bases, with 6 bases between. The CDR3 is CASSYSTGGNTIYF. Here the CDR3 DNA reads TGTGCCAGCAGTTACTCGACAGGTGGAAACACCATATATTTT.

This sequence joins TRBV19 and TRBJ1-1; a possible D gene is TRBD1 (6 bases). Germline V gene lookup returns CDR1 LNHDA and CDR2 SQIVND (reference sequence). Trimming removed 4 bases at V and 3 bases at J, with 15 bases between. This CDR3 has 15 residues. CDR3 loop: CASSNSPQGHTEAFF. The CDR3 DNA sequence: TGTGCCAGTAGTAATTCCCCACAGGGCCACACTGAAGCTTTCTTT.

The V call is TRBV10-3, the J call TRBJ2-3; a weak D match, TRBD2 (5 bases). Trimming shortened V by 4 bases and J by 0 bases, and 14 bases separated the two germline ends. The CDR3 contains 16 residues. Germline-derived CDR1 and CDR2 are ENHRY and SYGVKD. The DNA of the CDR3 is TGTGCCATCAGTGCCCTAGCTGAGTCTAGCACAGATACGCAGTATTTT. It yields the protein CAISALAESSTDTQYF.

This rearrangement joins TRBV18 to TRBJ1-6, with D perhaps matching TRBD1 (6 bases). Per germline, CDR1 KGHSH and CDR2 LQKENI. V lost 7 bases and J lost 8, with 12 bases in between. The CDR3 loop spans 13 amino acids. In DNA, the CDR3 is TGTGCCAGCTTTCCAAGGACAGATTCACCCCTCCACTTT. Translation: CASFPRTDSPLHF.

V usage is TRBV9 and J usage is TRBJ2-2, with 8 bases fitting TRBD1. Looked up from germline, CDR1 is SGDLS and CDR2 is YYNGEE. Unmatched junction bases numbered 5, after V lost 4 bases and J lost 3 bases. CDR3 length: 15 amino acids. The CDR3 region is CASSPGQVDTGELFF. CDR3 sequence (DNA): TGTGCCAGCAGCCCGGGACAGGTCGACACCGGGGAGCTGTTTTTT. Drawing the rest from reference TRBV9 and TRBJ2-2, the complete variable domain is DSGVTQTPKHLITATGQRVTLRCSPRSGDLSVYWYQQSLDQGLQFLIQYYNGEERAKGNILERFSAQQFPDLHSELNLSSLELGDSALYFCASSPGQVDTGELFFGEGSRLTVL.

The chain is built from TRBV4-1 and TRBJ2-2, with 8 bases identical to TRBD1. The CDR3 totals 17 residues. After removal of 2 bases from V and 4 bases from J, the junction contained 9 bases not matched to a gene. The germline V gene has CDR1 MGHRA and CDR2 YSYEKL. As DNA, the CDR3 is TGCGCCAGCAGCCAACACCCAGGGACAGGAAGCACCGGGGAGCTGTTTTTT. This codes for CASSQHPGTGSTGELFF.

The V and J genes are TRBV5-4 and TRBJ2-2; the match to TRBD2 covers 10 bases. Trimming removed 6 bases from V and 6 bases from J; junction bases left unmatched: 5. The germline gives CDR1 SGHNT, CDR2 YYREEE (reference sequence). There are 14 residues in the CDR3. CDR3 DNA sequence: TGTGCCAGCACCAGCGGGGGGGCCGCCGGGGAGCTGTTTTTT. The encoded protein is CASTSGGAAGELFF. Full variable domain (outside the CDR3, taken from reference TRBV5-4 and TRBJ2-2): ETGVTQSPTHLIKTRGQQVTLRCSSQSGHNTVSWYQQALGQGPQFIFQYYREEENGRGNFPPRFSGLQFPNYSSELNVNALELDDSALYLCASTSGGAAGELFFGEGSRLTVL.

CDR3 DNA: TGTGCCAGCAGCGTAGGGGAAGCATACGGGGATGAGCAGTTCTTC. Encoded protein: CASSVGEAYGDEQFF. V usage is TRBV9 and J usage is TRBJ2-1; TRBD2 is a possible D gene (5 bases). V was shortened by 0 bases and J by 8 bases, with 15 bases between the two germline ends. Germline V CDR1 and CDR2: SGDLS, YYNGEE. This CDR3 has 15 amino acids.

The rearrangement links TRBV6-1 to TRBJ1-4, with 7 bases that match TRBD1. The V and J ends lost 6 bases and 7 bases, in that order; junction bases with no gene match: 8. Germline CDR1 reads MNHNS; CDR2 reads SASEGT. The CDR3 is made up of 14 amino acids. CDR3 nucleotides: TGTGCCAGCAGAAACAGGGGATCAACTGAAAAACTGTTTTTT. This sequence encodes CASRNRGSTEKLFF.

The chain links TRBV9 to TRBJ1-6, with D perhaps TRBD1 (5 bases). The CDR3 covers 15 residues. V lost 2 bases, J lost 4 bases, and 10 bases lay in between. The germline V gene encodes CDR1 SGDLS and CDR2 YYNGEE. The CDR3 bases are TGTGCCAGCAGCGTCCAGGGAAGGTATAATTCACCCCTCCACTTT. Encoded protein: CASSVQGRYNSPLHF.

J is TRBJ1-1 and V is TRBV14; weak D call: TRBD1 (5 bases). CDR3 length: 15 amino acids. In germline, CDR1 is SGHDN, CDR2 FVKESK. V dropped 4 bases and J dropped 1 base, with 13 bases sitting between them. CDR3 region: CASSPLGGTNTEAFF. The CDR3 coding sequence is TGTGCCAGCAGCCCCCTTGGGGGGACGAACACTGAAGCTTTCTTT.

This sequence joins TRBV7-9 and TRBJ2-3, with TRBD2 identical over 16 bases. J gave up 4 bases and V 5 bases, and 3 bases lay outside the gene matches. Germline V gene lookup returns CDR1 SEHNR and CDR2 FQNEAQ (reference sequence). The CDR3 consists of 16 residues. In DNA form, the CDR3 reads TGTGCCAGCAGCGCGGGACTAGCGGGAGGGCCAGATACGCAGTATTTT. This sequence encodes CASSAGLAGGPDTQYF.

The chain uses TRBV7-9 and TRBJ2-3, with D tentatively TRBD1 (5 bases). Per germline, CDR1 SEHNR and CDR2 FQNEAQ (reference sequence). V lost 1 base to trimming and J lost 0 bases, with 8 bases between them. This CDR3 has 15 residues. Here the CDR3 reads CASSLVGDSTDTQYF. The CDR3 DNA is TGTGCCAGCAGCTTAGTAGGGGATAGCACAGATACGCAGTATTTT.

This chain uses TRBV5-1 with TRBJ2-2, with D tentatively TRBD2 (6 bases). V was cut by 0 bases and J by 2 bases, with 8 bases left in between. Germline V gene data show CDR1 as SGHRS and CDR2 as YFSETQ. There are 15 residues in the CDR3. The CDR3 region is CASSLGEVNTGELFF. CDR3 nucleotide sequence: TGCGCCAGCAGCTTGGGGGAGGTTAACACCGGGGAGCTGTTTTTT.

The genes are TRBV28 and TRBJ1-5, with D possibly TRBD1 on 5 matching bases. Germline assignment: CDR1 MDHEN and CDR2 SYDVKM. The CDR3 is 18 amino acids. Trimming stripped 2 bases from V and 2 bases from J, with 19 bases between. The CDR3 coding sequence is TGTGCCAGCAGTTTACGGGGGAAGTATATCCGTGGCAATCAGCCCCAGCATTTT. This sequence encodes CASSLRGKYIRGNQPQHF.

V usage is TRBV5-1 and J usage is TRBJ1-4, with TRBD1 matching over 9 bases. The germline CDR1 and CDR2 sequences are SGHRS and YFSETQ. The length of the CDR3 is 14 residues. V shed 4 bases, J shed 6 bases, and the junction held 4 bases outside the gene matches. Here the CDR3 reads CASSPGTGYEKLFF. The DNA of the CDR3 is TGCGCCAGCAGCCCCGGGACAGGGTATGAAAAACTGTTTTTT. Together with reference TRBV5-1 and TRBJ1-4, the CDR3 gives the full variable domain: KAGVTQTPRYLIKTRGQQVTLSCSPISGHRSVSWYQQTPGQGLQFLFEYFSETQRNKGNFPGRFSGRQFSNSRSEMNVSTLELGDSALYLCASSPGTGYEKLFFGSGTQLSVL.

The chain carries TRBV11-2 and TRBJ2-2; 9 nucleotides agree with TRBD2. Germline V CDR1 and CDR2: SGHAT, FQNNGV. V shed 7 bases and J 4 bases; nucleotides not matched to a gene: 7. The CDR3 runs to 15 residues. CDR3 protein: CASTQILAGTGELFF. The CDR3, as DNA: TGTGCCAGCACCCAAATACTAGCGGGCACCGGGGAGCTGTTTTTT.

The CDR3 DNA follows: TGTGCCAGCAGCCGTATAGGACAGGGGCCCTCCTACGAGCAGTACTTC. This translates into CASSRIGQGPSYEQYF. The V call is TRBV5-8, the J call TRBJ2-7; TRBD1 matches at 9 bases. Trimming at V came to 4 bases and at J to 0 bases, leaving 8 bases not matched to a gene. The germline gives CDR1 SGHTS, CDR2 YDEGEE. This CDR3 is built from 16 residues.

V is TRBV30 and J is TRBJ1-5; 7 bases map to TRBD1. This CDR3 comprises 12 residues. V shed 1 base, J shed 11 bases, and the junction held 5 bases outside the gene matches. CDR1 is GTSNPN, CDR2 SVGIG, per germline (reference sequence). The CDR3 protein is CAWSAGTVAQHF. CDR3 nucleotide sequence: TGTGCCTGGAGTGCCGGGACAGTAGCCCAGCATTTT.

The genes are TRBV2 and TRBJ1-5; no definite D call. Trimming shortened V by 4 bases and J by 5 bases, and 9 bases separated the two germline ends. The CDR3 is 13 residues long. Germline CDR1 is SNHLY and CDR2 is FYNNEI. The CDR3 DNA reads as TGTGCCAGCAGTGGGGCGAGGGATCAGCCCCAGCATTTT. Amino acid sequence: CASSGARDQPQHF.

The chain couples TRBV29-1 to TRBJ2-2, with 8 bases fitting TRBD2. J lost 4 bases, V lost 7 bases, and 8 bases had no gene match. CDR1 and CDR2 (germline): SQVTM, ANQGSEA. The CDR3 has 14 amino acids. DNA of the CDR3: TGCAGCGCCAAGACTAGCGTGAGCACCGGGGAGCTGTTTTTT. Protein sequence: CSAKTSVSTGELFF.

V is TRBV27 and J is TRBJ1-6; tentative D call: TRBD1 (6 bases). The CDR3 extends over 15 amino acids. Looked up from germline, CDR1 is MNHEY and CDR2 is SMNVEV (reference sequence). Trimming removed 6 bases at V and 5 bases at J, with 14 bases between. CDR3 DNA sequence: TGTGCCAGCAGACGAGGGGGACACGATAATTCACCCCTCCACTTT. It codes for CASRRGGHDNSPLHF.

The CDR3: CAWSEGTGGLPLHF. CDR3 in DNA: TGTGCCTGGAGTGAAGGGACAGGGGGCCTACCCCTCCACTTT. The chain carries TRBV30 and TRBJ1-6, with 12 bases fitting TRBD1. This CDR3 is 14 amino acids long. Germline V lookup: CDR1 GTSNPN, CDR2 SVGIG (reference sequence). The junction had 4 bases not matched to a gene; V was cut back by 1 base and J by 12 bases.

CDR3 coding DNA: TGTGCCAGCAGAAGGACAGAGGATGCAGATACGCAGTATTTT. Its translation is CASRRTEDADTQYF. This chain uses TRBV2 with TRBJ2-3; possibly TRBD1 for D (6 bases). This CDR3 has 14 residues. CDR1 is SNHLY and CDR2 is FYNNEI in the germline V gene. V dropped 6 bases and J dropped 4 bases, with 14 bases sitting between them.

V is TRBV4-3 and J is TRBJ2-3; D might be TRBD2 (6 bases). CDR1 is LGHNA and CDR2 is YSLEER in the germline V gene. This CDR3 spans 15 amino acids. The V and J ends lost 0 bases and 2 bases respectively, with 9 bases between them. The CDR3 is CASSQEGLYTDTQYF. For the CDR3, the DNA is TGCGCCAGCAGCCAAGAGGGACTGTACACAGATACGCAGTATTTT.

This clone was counted between two and nine times. The chain is built from TRBV10-3 and TRBJ1-1, with TRBD1 as a possible D gene (6 bases). The CDR3 consists of 13 residues. Looked up from germline, CDR1 is ENHRY and CDR2 is SYGVKD. V was trimmed by 2 bases and J by 7 bases, leaving 11 bases between them. The CDR3: CAISELGRGEAFF. CDR3 in DNA: TGTGCCATCAGTGAGCTCGGCAGGGGTGAAGCTTTCTTT.

The gene calls are TRBV11-2 and TRBJ2-7, with 9 positions matching TRBD1. Germline V gives CDR1 SGHAT, CDR2 FQNNGV. This CDR3 spans 15 amino acids. Trimming removed 5 bases from V and 5 bases from J; junction bases left unmatched: 10. This chain's CDR3 is CASSHAGTGRHEQYF. CDR3 nucleotides: TGTGCCAGCAGCCACGCCGGGACAGGGCGCCACGAGCAGTACTTC.